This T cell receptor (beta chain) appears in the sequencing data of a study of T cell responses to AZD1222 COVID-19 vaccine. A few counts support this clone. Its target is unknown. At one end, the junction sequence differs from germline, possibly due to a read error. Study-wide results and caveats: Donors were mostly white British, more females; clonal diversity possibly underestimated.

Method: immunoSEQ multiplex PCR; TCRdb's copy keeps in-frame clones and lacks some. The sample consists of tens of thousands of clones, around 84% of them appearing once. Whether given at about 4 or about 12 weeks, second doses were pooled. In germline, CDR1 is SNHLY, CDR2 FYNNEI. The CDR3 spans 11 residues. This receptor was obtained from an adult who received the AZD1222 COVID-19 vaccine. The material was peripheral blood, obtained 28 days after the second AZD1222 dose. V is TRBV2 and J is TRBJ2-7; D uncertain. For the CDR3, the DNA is TGTGCCAGCAGTGATCGAAGGTTTCGGACCTTC. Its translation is CASSDRRFRTF. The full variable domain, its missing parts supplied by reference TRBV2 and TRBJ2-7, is EPEVTQTPSHQVTQMGQEVILRCVPISNHLYFYWYRQILGQKVEFLVSFYNNEISEKSEIFDDQFSVERPDGSNFTLKIRSTKLEDSAMYFCASSDRRFRTFGPGTRLTVT.